This TCR beta chain was sequenced for a study of regulatory T cells in long-lasting Graves disease. HTBI primers from iRepertoire and Arm-PCR of CDR3 regions yielded the TCR beta libraries. Via MiXCR, TCRdb re-called the multiplex PCR reads, giving one row per CDR3 protein. The sample consists of roughly 520,000 distinct CDR3 sequences, around 13% of them appearing once. Regarding the study as a whole: The study found persistent patients shared more public clonotypes (2,741) than new patients (around 870).

This clonotype was found many times. The target antigen is unknown. Time point meaning: newly diagnosed GD, antithyroid drugs for less than 3 months. Preparation of the TCR library used RNA extracted from PBMCs. V was trimmed by 4 bases and J by 1 base, leaving 11 bases between them. The CDR3 is 15 residues long. Germline CDR1 reads SGHTA; CDR2 reads FQGNSA. This sample was shared with a second study, whose subject was T cells in Graves' hyperthyroidism and ophthalmopathy.

The chain joins TRBV7-2 to TRBJ1-5; possible D gene TRBD1, 5 bases. The clonotype originates from a woman in her 30s with Graves disease. Sequences were derived from peripheral blood mononuclear cells (PBMCs), sampled at new diagnosis, from a patient treated with antithyroid drugs. Here the CDR3 reads CASSSLDRSNQPQHF. The CDR3 nucleotides are TGTGCCAGCAGCTCCCTAGACAGAAGCAATCAGCCCCAGCATTTT.